Listed below are T cell receptor beta chains from one sample, sequenced in a study of cytomegalovirus exposure and HLA in healthy donors. The data were produced by immunoSEQ multiplex PCR, yet TCRdb's version contains in-frame clones alone and is incomplete. The listing contains 55,000 or so clones. The specimen sequenced was PBMCs. These receptors all come from a woman aged 50 to 60 in good health and CMV-seropositive. CDR3s include the opening cysteine and the closing phenylalanine or tryptophan. A D gene is named only where the DNA matches it firmly.

d_call: NA
j_call: TRBJ2-1
v_call: TRBV28
cdr3_aa: CASSLLAGSSYNEQFF
cdr3_nt: TGTGCCAGCAGTTTATTGGCGGGAAGCTCCTACAATGAGCAGTTCTTC

d_call: NA
j_call: TRBJ2-2
v_call: TRBV15
cdr3_aa: CATTPEVEGELFF
cdr3_nt: TGTGCCACCACCCCCGAAGTAGAGGGGGAGCTGTTTTTT

d_call: NA
j_call: TRBJ2-3
v_call: TRBV5-1
cdr3_aa: CASSPGGQFTDTQYF
cdr3_nt: TGCGCCAGCAGCCCCGGCGGACAGTTCACAGATACGCAGTATTTT

d_call: TRBD2
j_call: TRBJ2-5
v_call: TRBV6-5
cdr3_aa: CASSASSGRSETQYF
cdr3_nt: TGTGCCAGCAGTGCCTCTAGCGGGAGGTCCGAGACCCAGTACTTC

d_call: NA
j_call: TRBJ1-2
v_call: TRBV9
cdr3_aa: CASSGSLDYGYTF
cdr3_nt: TGTGCCAGCAGCGGGTCACTAGACTATGGCTACACCTTC

d_call: NA
j_call: TRBJ2-7
v_call: TRBV13
cdr3_aa: CASSLGRRVENEQYF
cdr3_nt: TGTGCCAGCAGCTTAGGGCGCAGGGTAGAGAACGAGCAGTACTTC

d_call: TRBD2
j_call: TRBJ2-2
v_call: TRBV10-1
cdr3_aa: CASGTTSGGAHTGELFF
cdr3_nt: TGCGCCAGCGGAACGACTAGCGGGGGGGCGCACACCGGGGAGCTGTTTTTT

d_call: NA
j_call: TRBJ2-7
v_call: TRBV7-2
cdr3_aa: CASSLSAAFPYEQYF
cdr3_nt: TGTGCCAGCAGCTTAAGCGCAGCCTTCCCCTACGAGCAGTACTTC

d_call: NA
j_call: TRBJ2-1
v_call: TRBV4-3
cdr3_aa: CASSQDLYNEQFF
cdr3_nt: TGCGCCAGCAGCCAAGACCTCTACAATGAGCAGTTCTTC

d_call: TRBD2
j_call: TRBJ2-3
v_call: TRBV18
cdr3_aa: CASSLSGSGGDTQYF
cdr3_nt: TGTGCCAGCTCCTTGAGCGGGAGTGGCGGAGATACGCAGTATTTT

d_call: TRBD1
j_call: TRBJ2-7
v_call: TRBV7-2
cdr3_aa: CASSLALQGAGEQYF
cdr3_nt: TGTGCCAGCAGCTTAGCGTTACAGGGGGCTGGAGAGCAGTACTTC

d_call: TRBD2
j_call: TRBJ2-3
v_call: TRBV19
cdr3_aa: CASSIDRAGGPLDTQYF
cdr3_nt: TGTGCCAGTAGTATCGACAGAGCGGGAGGGCCTCTGGATACGCAGTATTTT

d_call: TRBD1
j_call: TRBJ1-1
v_call: TRBV4-3
cdr3_aa: CASSLRQGLEAFF
cdr3_nt: TGCGCCAGCAGCCTTCGACAGGGCTTGGAAGCTTTCTTT

d_call: NA
j_call: TRBJ1-3
v_call: TRBV18
cdr3_aa: CASSPGAGNTIYF
cdr3_nt: TGTGCCAGCTCCCCTGGGGCAGGAAACACCATATATTTT

d_call: NA
j_call: TRBJ1-1
v_call: TRBV18
cdr3_aa: CASSPRVNTEAFF
cdr3_nt: TGTGCCAGCTCACCACGAGTGAACACTGAAGCTTTCTTT

d_call: NA
j_call: TRBJ2-6
v_call: TRBV5-5
cdr3_aa: CASSLLPGSGANVLTF
cdr3_nt: TGTGCCAGCAGCTTACTTCCAGGCTCTGGGGCCAACGTCCTGACTTTC

d_call: NA
j_call: TRBJ2-3
v_call: TRBV11-2
cdr3_aa: CASSLGTRGGTDTQYF
cdr3_nt: TGTGCCAGCAGCTTAGGGACCAGGGGAGGGACAGATACGCAGTATTTT

d_call: TRBD1
j_call: TRBJ1-1
v_call: TRBV7-6
cdr3_aa: CASSAGGMNTEAFF
cdr3_nt: TGTGCCAGCAGCGCAGGGGGAATGAACACTGAAGCTTTCTTT

d_call: NA
j_call: TRBJ2-1
v_call: TRBV7-3
cdr3_aa: CASSLKVAGSYNEQFF
cdr3_nt: TGTGCCAGCAGCTTAAAGGTGGCAGGGTCCTACAATGAGCAGTTCTTC

d_call: NA
j_call: TRBJ2-2
v_call: TRBV29-1
cdr3_aa: CSVGRTNTGELFF
cdr3_nt: TGCAGCGTTGGCAGGACGAACACCGGGGAGCTGTTTTTT

d_call: NA
j_call: TRBJ2-1
v_call: TRBV20-1
cdr3_aa: CSASDTTVFF
cdr3_nt: TGCAGTGCTAGCGACACAACCGTGTTCTTC

d_call: NA
j_call: TRBJ2-4
v_call: TRBV5-5
cdr3_aa: CASSVPGTPDIQYF
cdr3_nt: TGTGCCAGCAGCGTACCCGGGACTCCGGACATTCAGTACTTC

d_call: NA
j_call: TRBJ2-2
v_call: TRBV5-1
cdr3_aa: CASSFDTGELFF
cdr3_nt: TGCGCCAGCAGCTTCGACACCGGGGAGCTGTTTTTT

d_call: TRBD1
j_call: TRBJ1-2
v_call: TRBV7-9
cdr3_aa: CASSLVDRVNGYTF
cdr3_nt: TGTGCCAGCAGCTTAGTGGACAGGGTAAATGGCTACACCTTC

d_call: TRBD1
j_call: TRBJ1-2
v_call: TRBV27
cdr3_aa: CASSPRQGVYGYTF
cdr3_nt: TGTGCCAGCAGTCCCAGACAGGGCGTCTATGGCTACACCTTC

d_call: NA
j_call: TRBJ1-3
v_call: TRBV5-5
cdr3_aa: CASSLRGDSGNTIYF
cdr3_nt: TGTGCCAGCAGTCTTAGAGGTGACTCTGGAAACACCATATATTTT

d_call: NA
j_call: TRBJ2-2
v_call: TRBV9
cdr3_aa: CASSGLSGLAGELFF
cdr3_nt: TGTGCCAGCAGCGGCCTGTCGGGGTTGGCCGGGGAGCTGTTTTTT

d_call: TRBD1
j_call: TRBJ1-2
v_call: TRBV30
cdr3_aa: CAWSQGQAYGYTF
cdr3_nt: TGTGCCTGGAGTCAGGGACAGGCATATGGCTACACCTTC

d_call: NA
j_call: TRBJ1-4
v_call: TRBV18
cdr3_aa: CASSEQGNEKLFF
cdr3_nt: TGTGCCAGCTCAGAACAGGGTAATGAAAAACTGTTTTTT

d_call: NA
j_call: TRBJ1-5
v_call: TRBV5-5
cdr3_aa: CASSLGGVSNQPQHF
cdr3_nt: TGTGCCAGCAGCCTAGGGGGGGTGAGCAATCAGCCCCAGCATTTT

d_call: TRBD1
j_call: TRBJ1-1
v_call: TRBV19
cdr3_aa: CASRGQGGTEAFF
cdr3_nt: TGTGCCAGTAGGGGACAGGGGGGGACTGAAGCTTTCTTT

d_call: NA
j_call: TRBJ1-2
v_call: TRBV18
cdr3_aa: CASSPVPRGLHGYTF
cdr3_nt: TGTGCCAGCTCACCTGTCCCCAGGGGATTACATGGCTACACCTTC

d_call: TRBD1
j_call: TRBJ1-5
v_call: TRBV5-6
cdr3_aa: CASSLGTGNQPQHF
cdr3_nt: TGTGCCAGCAGCCTAGGGACAGGCAATCAGCCCCAGCATTTT

d_call: NA
j_call: TRBJ2-5
v_call: TRBV7-2
cdr3_aa: CASSLASGQETQYF
cdr3_nt: TGTGCCAGCAGCTTAGCGTCGGGACAAGAGACCCAGTACTTC

d_call: TRBD1
j_call: TRBJ1-2
v_call: TRBV19
cdr3_aa: CASSIPGQGYGYTF
cdr3_nt: TGTGCCAGTAGTATACCGGGACAGGGTTATGGCTACACCTTC

d_call: TRBD1
j_call: TRBJ1-5
v_call: TRBV28
cdr3_aa: CASQYRGNQPQHF
cdr3_nt: TGTGCCAGCCAGTACAGGGGTAATCAGCCCCAGCATTTT

d_call: NA
j_call: TRBJ2-7
v_call: TRBV5-5
cdr3_aa: CASSQTLSYEQYF
cdr3_nt: TGTGCCAGCAGCCAGACACTCTCCTACGAGCAGTACTTC

d_call: TRBD2
j_call: TRBJ2-1
v_call: TRBV4-1
cdr3_aa: CASSHPGASGSDEQFF
cdr3_nt: TGCGCCAGCAGCCACCCCGGGGCTAGCGGGAGTGATGAGCAGTTCTTC

d_call: NA
j_call: TRBJ1-5
v_call: TRBV6-6
cdr3_aa: CASSNRVNQPQHF
cdr3_nt: TGTGCCAGCAGTAACAGGGTAAATCAGCCCCAGCATTTT

d_call: NA
j_call: TRBJ1-5
v_call: TRBV4-1
cdr3_aa: CASSHPGLGRYQPQHF
cdr3_nt: TGCGCCAGCAGCCATCCCGGACTAGGGCGGTATCAGCCCCAGCATTTT

d_call: TRBD1
j_call: TRBJ1-2
v_call: TRBV5-1
cdr3_aa: CASSSSTGFNYGYTF
cdr3_nt: TGCGCCAGCAGCTCCTCGACAGGGTTCAACTATGGCTACACCTTC

d_call: NA
j_call: TRBJ2-3
v_call: TRBV10-3
cdr3_aa: CAISAGQAGGDTQYF
cdr3_nt: TGTGCCATCAGCGCCGGACAGGCAGGAGGGGATACGCAGTATTTT

d_call: NA
j_call: TRBJ2-7
v_call: TRBV7-9
cdr3_aa: CASSPRGTYEQYF
cdr3_nt: TGTGCCAGCAGCCCCAGGGGAACCTACGAGCAGTACTTC